The following is a TCR beta chain sequence with its context. Its target is not known. TCRdb fed the 5' RACE reads into MiXCR, producing one record per CDR3 protein. The data contain over 450,000 distinct CDR3 sequences, over 20% of them singletons. The sample originates from a study of T-cell memory formation after mild COVID-19. Whole-study findings and limits: Contracting CD8+ clones were enriched in EMRA, CD4+ mainly in CM and EM. Cross-reactive memory seemingly joined, as some responding clones were found in pre-infection memory.

The CDR3 is 20 amino acids. V dropped 7 bases and J dropped 1 base, with 31 bases sitting between them. The chain is built from TRBV12-3 or TRBV12-4 and TRBJ1-1; perhaps TRBD1 as D (5 bases). This clonotype originated in an adult woman who had mild COVID-19 (a few samples of this study predate the infection). Cell type and time point are not known. The material sequenced was PBMCs or a T cell subset sorted from them (not recorded which). This CDR3 reads CASTTFEGTRALLRNTEAFF. DNA of the CDR3: TGTGCCAGCACCACTTTTGAGGGAACCAGGGCCCTTTTAAGGAACACTGAAGCTTTCTTT.